This TCR beta chain was recorded in a study of shared clonotypes between healthy human individuals. Terminally differentiated effector memory CD45RA+ cells were left out of the naive CD8 fraction, which was CD45RO-negative and positively selected for CCR7. The CDR3 consists of 14 residues. Trimming took off 3 bases at V and 6 bases at J, with 15 bases between the two ends. The germline V gene encodes CDR1 LNHDA and CDR2 SQIVND (reference sequence). Study-wide points: In having few donors, the study represented limited genetic and exposure-history diversity.

Concerning this clone: As yet, its antigen is unknown.

It was 200 to 250 ng DNA, 33,000 or so T cell genomes, that sorted-subset replicate PCRs used. The authors' processing: Quality scores were absent from the junction-only immunoSEQ sequences, so filtering differed. Sequencing was performed with immunoSEQ multiplex PCR; in TCRdb, only in-frame clones are kept and a portion is missing. The V and J calls and clone size come from that table; D and trimming were worked out from the DNA. The data contain more than 550,000 clones, 92% of them seen just once; the ten biggest clones take up approximately 22%. This chain links TRBV19 with TRBJ2-7; D is possibly TRBD1 (6 bases). The sequence was obtained from a young man in good health. The sequencing input was naive CD8+ T cells sorted from blood. CDR3 residues: CASSISRGFVEQYF. CDR3 coding DNA: TGTGCCAGTAGTATTTCCAGGGGATTCGTCGAGCAGTACTTC.